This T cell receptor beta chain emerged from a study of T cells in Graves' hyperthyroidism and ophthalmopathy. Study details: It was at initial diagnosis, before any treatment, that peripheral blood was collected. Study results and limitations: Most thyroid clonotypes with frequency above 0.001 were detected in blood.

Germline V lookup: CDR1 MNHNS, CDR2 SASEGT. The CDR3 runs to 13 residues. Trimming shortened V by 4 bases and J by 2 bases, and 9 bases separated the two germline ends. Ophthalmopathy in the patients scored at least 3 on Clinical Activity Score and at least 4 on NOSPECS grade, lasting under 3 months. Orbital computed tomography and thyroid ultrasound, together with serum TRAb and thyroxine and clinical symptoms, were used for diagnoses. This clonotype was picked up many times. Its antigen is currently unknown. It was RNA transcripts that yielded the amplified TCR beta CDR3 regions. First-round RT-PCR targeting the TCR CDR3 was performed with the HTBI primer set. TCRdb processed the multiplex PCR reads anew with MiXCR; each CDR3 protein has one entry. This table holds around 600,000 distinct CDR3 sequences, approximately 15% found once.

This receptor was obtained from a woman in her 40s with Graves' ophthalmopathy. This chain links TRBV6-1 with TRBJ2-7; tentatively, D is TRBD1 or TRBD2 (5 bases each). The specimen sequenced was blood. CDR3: CASSGGDAYEQYF. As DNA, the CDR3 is TGTGCCAGCAGTGGAGGGGACGCCTACGAGCAGTACTTC.